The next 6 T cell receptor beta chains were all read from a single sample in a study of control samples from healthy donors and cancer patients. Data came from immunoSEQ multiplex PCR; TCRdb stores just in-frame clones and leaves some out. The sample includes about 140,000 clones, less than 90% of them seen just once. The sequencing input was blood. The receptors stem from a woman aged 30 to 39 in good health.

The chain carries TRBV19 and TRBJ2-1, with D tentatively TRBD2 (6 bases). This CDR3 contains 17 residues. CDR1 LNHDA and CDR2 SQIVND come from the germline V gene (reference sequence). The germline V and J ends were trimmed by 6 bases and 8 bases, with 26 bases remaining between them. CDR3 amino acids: CASSPPPLASVTHEQFF. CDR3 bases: TGTGCCAGTAGCCCTCCGCCTTTGGCTAGCGTCACACATGAGCAGTTCTTC.

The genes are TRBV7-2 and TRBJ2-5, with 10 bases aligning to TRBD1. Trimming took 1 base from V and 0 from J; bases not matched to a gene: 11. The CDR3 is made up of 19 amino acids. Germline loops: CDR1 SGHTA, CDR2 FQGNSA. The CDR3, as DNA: TGTGCCAGCAGCTTAGAATGGGGGACAGGGGCCCAGTACCAAGAGACCCAGTACTTC. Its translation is CASSLEWGTGAQYQETQYF.

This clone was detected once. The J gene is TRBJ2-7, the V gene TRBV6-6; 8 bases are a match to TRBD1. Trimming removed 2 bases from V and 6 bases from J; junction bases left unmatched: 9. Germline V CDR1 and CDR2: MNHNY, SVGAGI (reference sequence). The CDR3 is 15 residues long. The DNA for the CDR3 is TGTGCCAGCAGTTACCCTGGACAGGGCCTGGGCGAGCAGTACTTC. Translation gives CASSYPGQGLGEQYF.

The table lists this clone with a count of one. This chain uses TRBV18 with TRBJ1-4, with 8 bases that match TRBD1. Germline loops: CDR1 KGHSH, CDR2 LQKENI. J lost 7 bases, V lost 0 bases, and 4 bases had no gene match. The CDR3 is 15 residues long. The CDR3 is CASSPPVDRGEKLFF. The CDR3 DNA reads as TGTGCCAGCTCACCACCTGTCGACAGGGGTGAAAAACTGTTTTTT.

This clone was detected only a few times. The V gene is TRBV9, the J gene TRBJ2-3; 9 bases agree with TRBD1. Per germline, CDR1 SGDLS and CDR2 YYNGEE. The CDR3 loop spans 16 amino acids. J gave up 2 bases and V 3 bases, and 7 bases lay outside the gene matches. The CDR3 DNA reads TGTGCCAGCAGCGAGGGACAGGGAAGAGTCACAGATACGCAGTATTTT. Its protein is CASSEGQGRVTDTQYF.

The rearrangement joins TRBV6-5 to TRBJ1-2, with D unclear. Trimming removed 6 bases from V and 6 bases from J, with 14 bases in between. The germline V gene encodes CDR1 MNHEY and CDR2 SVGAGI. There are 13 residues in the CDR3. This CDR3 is CASRLPGKNGYTF. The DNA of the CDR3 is TGTGCCAGCAGACTTCCGGGAAAAAATGGCTACACCTTC.